The next 16 T cell receptor beta chains were all read from a single sample in a study of blood T cell repertoires in COVID-19. Profiled with immunoSEQ multiplex PCR; TCRdb holds only in-frame clones, not every one. This table holds 170,000 or so clones, 90% to 95% found once. Sequenced sample: peripheral blood. The source is a man aged 45 to 65 with acute or convalescent COVID-19.

The V call is TRBV27, the J call TRBJ1-6, with D tentatively TRBD1 (6 bases). The CDR3 runs to 16 residues. The V end was cut by 6 bases, the J end by 7 bases, with 19 bases between. Per germline, CDR1 MNHEY and CDR2 SMNVEV (reference sequence). The CDR3 bases are TGTGCCAGCAGGAAAAAAAAACAGGGAGTCAATTCACCCCTCCACTTT. It encodes CASRKKKQGVNSPLHF.

The chain employs TRBV12-5 and TRBJ2-5; the match to TRBD2 covers 12 bases. The CDR3 consists of 15 residues. Germline CDR1 LGHNT, CDR2 FRNRAP. Trimming cost V 7 bases and J 5 bases; bases outside gene matches: 8. The DNA for the CDR3 is TGTGCTAGTGCCGAACAGACTAGCGGGAGTGAGACCCAGTACTTC. Translation gives CASAEQTSGSETQYF.

The chain couples TRBV28 to TRBJ1-2; 8 bases line up with TRBD1. V shed 1 base, J shed 6 bases, and the junction held 1 base outside the gene matches. The CDR3 consists of 13 residues. Germline values: CDR1 MDHEN, CDR2 SYDVKM. CDR3 in DNA: TGTGCCAGCAGTTTATCGGACAGGGATGGCTACACCTTC. This translates into CASSLSDRDGYTF.

This clone was recorded once. The rearrangement joins TRBV6-4 to TRBJ1-6, with a tentative D call TRBD1 (6 bases). Germline V gene data show CDR1 as MRHNA and CDR2 as SNTAGT. V was pared by 7 bases and J by 7 bases, with 17 bases between. This CDR3 spans 15 amino acids. The CDR3 coding sequence is TGTGCCAGCAAAGGGAGATGGACAGACAATTCACCCCTCCACTTT. Protein product: CASKGRWTDNSPLHF.

J is TRBJ2-7 and V is TRBV28; TRBD2 agrees at 7 bases. Germline trimming cut 5 bases from V and 2 bases from J; bases unmatched to any gene: 6. The CDR3 contains 14 residues. Germline V gene sequence: CDR1 MDHEN, CDR2 SYDVKM. CDR3 protein: CASSGGLPPYEQYF. The CDR3 DNA follows: TGTGCCAGCAGTGGGGGACTACCGCCCTACGAGCAGTACTTC.

This sequence joins TRBV6-6 and TRBJ1-6, with 8 bases that match TRBD1. The V and J ends lost 7 bases and 7 bases, in that order; junction bases with no gene match: 3. This CDR3 region has 13 residues. Germline lookup yields CDR1 MNHNY and CDR2 SVGAGI (reference sequence). The CDR3 spells CASTRDRNSPLHF. For the CDR3, the DNA is TGTGCCAGCACCCGGGACAGGAATTCACCCCTCCACTTT.

The V and J genes are TRBV18 and TRBJ2-6; weak D call: TRBD1 (5 bases). Between the trimmed V and J ends, which lost 3 bases and 0 bases, there was a span of 12 bases. This CDR3 contains 17 residues. The germline CDR1 and CDR2 sequences are KGHSH and LQKENI. DNA of the CDR3: TGTGCCAGCTCACCGATGGACATATACTCTGGGGCCAACGTCCTGACTTTC. It translates to CASSPMDIYSGANVLTF. Full variable domain (remainder filled in from reference TRBV18 and TRBJ2-6): NAGVMQNPRHLVRRRGQEARLRCSPMKGHSHVYWYRQLPEEGLKFMVYLQKENIIDESGMPKERFSAEFPKEGPSILRIQQVVRGDSAAYFCASSPMDIYSGANVLTFGAGSRLTVL.

V gene TRBV3-1 (or the pseudogene TRBV3-2) combines with J gene TRBJ1-1; D uncertain. The V and J ends lost 0 bases and 4 bases respectively, with 3 bases between them. The CDR3 covers 12 residues. Germline CDR1 reads LGHDT; CDR2 reads YNNKEL (reference sequence). The CDR3 loop is CASSQDGTEAFF. The CDR3 DNA reads TGTGCCAGCAGCCAAGACGGCACTGAAGCTTTCTTT.

The V and J genes are TRBV18 and TRBJ1-1, with D perhaps TRBD1 (6 bases). V lost 1 base to trimming and J lost 1 base, with 7 bases between them. The CDR3 spans 14 residues. Germline V CDR1 and CDR2: KGHSH, LQKENI. The CDR3: CASSPQGENTEAFF. The CDR3 coding sequence is TGTGCCAGCTCACCACAGGGGGAGAACACTGAAGCTTTCTTT.

CDR3 nucleotides: TGTGCCAGCAGCAGAAGACAGGATAGCCAAGAGACCCAGTACTTC. The encoded protein is CASSRRQDSQETQYF. The chain is built from TRBV5-4 and TRBJ2-5, with D maybe TRBD1 (6 bases). Germline V gene data show CDR1 as SGHNT and CDR2 as YYREEE (reference sequence). Trimming pared 4 bases from V and 1 base from J, leaving 14 bases between. The CDR3 spans 15 residues. Full variable domain (rest looked up from reference TRBV5-4 and TRBJ2-5): ETGVTQSPTHLIKTRGQQVTLRCSSQSGHNTVSWYQQALGQGPQFIFQYYREEENGRGNFPPRFSGLQFPNYSSELNVNALELDDSALYLCASSRRQDSQETQYFGPGTRLLVL.

The chain has TRBV28 and TRBJ2-6, with D tentatively TRBD2 (5 bases). The germline CDR1 and CDR2 sequences are MDHEN and SYDVKM. Deletions cut 3 bases from V and 0 bases from J, with 9 bases between. The CDR3 totals 16 residues. CDR3 loop: CASSFWRNSGANVLTF. The CDR3 DNA follows: TGTGCCAGCAGTTTTTGGAGGAACTCTGGGGCCAACGTCCTGACTTTC.

J is TRBJ1-1 and V is TRBV30, with 8 bases identical to TRBD1. Trimming at V came to 4 bases and at J to 4 bases, leaving 8 bases not matched to a gene. The CDR3 extends over 14 amino acids. Germline V lookup: CDR1 GTSNPN, CDR2 SVGIG (reference sequence). The DNA for the CDR3 is TGTGCCTGGACCGGAAGACAGGGGTTCACTGAAGCTTTCTTT. Its protein product is CAWTGRQGFTEAFF.

The chain combines TRBV20-1 with TRBJ2-2; 12 positions match TRBD1. The V gene's germline CDR1 is DFQATT and CDR2 SNEGSKA (reference sequence). This CDR3 contains 17 residues. V shed 3 bases, J shed 6 bases, and the junction held 11 bases outside the gene matches. The CDR3 nucleotides are TGCAGTGCTAGTAACACGGGACAGGGGGCTTTATCCGGGGAGCTGTTTTTT. Amino acid sequence: CSASNTGQGALSGELFF.

CDR3 protein: CASSLGQTYEQYV. CDR3 bases: TGTGCCAGCAGTTTAGGACAAACTTACGAGCAGTACGTC. This chain connects TRBV28 to TRBJ2-7, with D possibly matching TRBD1 (5 bases). In germline, CDR1 is MDHEN, CDR2 SYDVKM. There are 13 residues in the CDR3. The ends were cut back, 2 bases at V and 4 bases at J, with 9 bases in the middle.

V usage is TRBV7-2 and J usage is TRBJ2-2; 9 bases align to TRBD2. Germline V gene lookup returns CDR1 SGHTA and CDR2 FQGNSA. J was trimmed by 7 bases and V by 5 bases; bases with no gene match: 11. The CDR3 has 16 residues. The CDR3 reads CASSPNPGLAGGELFF. The CDR3 nucleotides read TGTGCCAGCAGCCCTAATCCGGGACTAGCCGGCGGGGAGCTGTTTTTT.

The chain carries TRBV10-2 and TRBJ2-1; 8 bases agree with TRBD2. The CDR3 has 15 residues. Germline values: CDR1 WSHSY, CDR2 SAAADI. Losses at the gene ends were 6 bases for V and 0 bases for J; bases not matched to a gene: 4. The CDR3 here is CASRTTSGSYNEQFF. CDR3 coding DNA: TGCGCCAGCAGGACTACTAGCGGCTCCTACAATGAGCAGTTCTTC.